The next 13 T cell receptor beta chains were all read from a single sample in a study of blood T cell repertoires in COVID-19. Measured with immunoSEQ multiplex PCR; TCRdb has only the in-frame clones, and not every one. The table includes about 100,000 clones, 87% detected once. The specimen was peripheral blood. The source is a man younger than 40 in a cohort sampled during active COVID-19.

The chain couples TRBV19 to TRBJ2-1; the D gene is possibly TRBD2 (7 bases). The CDR3 loop spans 15 amino acids. V dropped 2 bases and J dropped 2 bases, with 10 bases sitting between them. Germline V lookup: CDR1 LNHDA, CDR2 SQIVND (reference sequence). DNA of the CDR3: TGTGCCAGTAGTATAAGGCGGGGGCCCTACAATGAGCAGTTCTTC. Translation gives CASSIRRGPYNEQFF.

The CDR3 spells CASSDRVTDTQYF. The CDR3 DNA follows: TGTGCCAGCAGTGACAGGGTCACAGATACGCAGTATTTT. This sequence joins TRBV27 and TRBJ2-3; 7 nucleotides match TRBD1. The trim removed 5 bases at V and 2 bases at J, leaving 1 base unmatched. The CDR3 totals 13 residues. CDR1 and CDR2 (germline): MNHEY, SMNVEV (reference sequence).

V usage is TRBV28 and J usage is TRBJ1-1; no clear D gene. The CDR3 extends over 16 amino acids. Per the germline V gene, CDR1 is MDHEN and CDR2 is SYDVKM. V lost 4 bases, J lost 4 bases, and 19 bases lay in between. This CDR3 reads CASSSLRALGFTEAFF. CDR3 nucleotide sequence: TGTGCCAGCAGTTCTCTGAGGGCCCTAGGATTCACTGAAGCTTTCTTT.

This clone came up a few times. This rearrangement joins TRBV10-2 to TRBJ1-5, with D tentatively TRBD1 (5 bases). Germline-derived CDR1 and CDR2 are WSHSY and SAAADI. Trimming removed 7 bases at V and 9 bases at J, with 19 bases between. There are 14 residues in the CDR3. CDR3 nucleotide sequence: TGCGCCAGCAAGGCGGGGGTCGGAGAAGGGCCCCAGCATTTT. Protein: CASKAGVGEGPQHF.

The V gene is TRBV7-9, the J gene TRBJ2-3, with D possibly matching TRBD2 (5 bases). CDR3 length: 13 amino acids. Germline CDR1 SEHNR, CDR2 FQNEAQ (reference sequence). V was clipped by 5 bases and J by 4 bases, with 10 bases between them. Here the CDR3 DNA reads TGTGCCAGCAGCCCTAGCAGTGCAGATACGCAGTATTTT. It specifies CASSPSSADTQYF.

This chain joins TRBV30 and TRBJ1-5; 7 nucleotides align to TRBD1. Trimming cost V 3 bases and J 4 bases; bases outside gene matches: 6. CDR1 and CDR2 from the germline V gene are GTSNPN and SVGIG (reference sequence). There are 14 residues in the CDR3. The CDR3 DNA sequence: TGTGCCTGGAGCCCGGGACAGAAGAATCAGCCCCAGCATTTT. It encodes CAWSPGQKNQPQHF.

V and J are TRBV12-3 or TRBV12-4 and TRBJ1-2; D is possibly TRBD1 (5 bases). This CDR3 has 12 amino acids. The V end lost 5 bases, the J end lost 4 bases, and 8 bases lay between the germline ends. The CDR3 nucleotides read TGTGCCAGCAGTCTCCAGGGCTATGGCTACACCTTC. This codes for CASSLQGYGYTF.

The chain employs TRBV7-8 and TRBJ1-5, with no clear D. The CDR3 covers 15 residues. V was trimmed by 1 base and J by 1 base, leaving 8 bases between them. Germline CDR1 and CDR2: SGHVS and FQNEAQ. CDR3 amino acids: CASSLDHSSNQPQHF. The CDR3 DNA reads TGTGCCAGCAGCTTAGACCACTCAAGCAATCAGCCCCAGCATTTT.

The gene calls are TRBV18 and TRBJ1-1; TRBD1 is a possible D gene (5 bases). The CDR3 is 15 amino acids. V was clipped by 0 bases and J by 3 bases, with 11 bases between them. Germline values: CDR1 KGHSH, CDR2 LQKENI. The CDR3 is CASSPPAGRDTEAFF. CDR3 DNA: TGTGCCAGCTCACCACCGGCAGGGCGAGACACTGAAGCTTTCTTT.

This clone was counted many times. The chain combines TRBV3-1 (or the pseudogene TRBV3-2) with TRBJ2-1; TRBD1 is a possible D gene (5 bases). This CDR3 comprises 11 residues. Trimming pared 9 bases from V and 7 bases from J, leaving 10 bases between. Germline V gene data show CDR1 as LGHDT and CDR2 as YNNKEL (reference sequence). The CDR3 loop is CASTDSNEQFF. In DNA form, the CDR3 reads TGTGCCAGTACAGACAGTAATGAGCAGTTCTTC.

The rearrangement joins TRBV19 to TRBJ1-1; TRBD1 is a possible D gene (6 bases). Germline lookup yields CDR1 LNHDA and CDR2 SQIVND (reference sequence). The CDR3 is 11 amino acids. V shed 5 bases and J shed 11 bases, with 12 bases lying between them. The CDR3 is CASSSAGEAFF. CDR3 nucleotide sequence: TGTGCCAGTAGTTCTGCAGGGGAGGCTTTCTTT.

The chain joins TRBV28 to TRBJ2-3, with D tentatively TRBD2 (6 bases). Germline V gives CDR1 MDHEN, CDR2 SYDVKM. The length of the CDR3 is 15 residues. The V and J ends lost 2 bases and 2 bases respectively, with 11 bases between them. This chain's CDR3 is CASSLLALITDTQYF. CDR3 DNA: TGTGCCAGCAGTTTACTAGCGCTGATCACAGATACGCAGTATTTT. Supplemented by reference TRBV28 and TRBJ2-3, the full variable domain reads DVKVTQSSRYLVKRTGEKVFLECVQDMDHENMFWYRQDPGLGLRLIYFSYDVKMKEKGDIPEGYSVSREKKERFSLILESASTNQTSMYLCASSLLALITDTQYFGPGTRLTVL.

This chain connects TRBV6-2 or TRBV6-3 to TRBJ2-7; perhaps TRBD2 as D (5 bases). Trimming pared 5 bases from V and 3 bases from J, leaving 11 bases between. The CDR3 has 13 amino acids. Germline V gene data show CDR1 as MNHEY and CDR2 as SVGEGT. The CDR3 loop is CASSRGFDYEQYF. The CDR3 coding sequence is TGTGCCAGCAGTCGCGGGTTCGACTACGAGCAGTACTTC.